These 23 T cell receptor beta chains originate from one sample sequenced in a study of cytomegalovirus exposure and HLA in healthy donors. A multiplex PCR was run with 60 Vbeta primers and 13 Jbeta primers. Sequencing used immunoSEQ multiplex PCR; TCRdb keeps in-frame clones, though not all of them. The data show roughly 120,000 clones, with approximately 80% seen just once and less than 2.5% held by the top ten. Sequenced: PBMCs. These receptors originate from a woman aged 40-49 years in good health and CMV-seronegative.

With respect to this clone: At one end, the junction sequence differs from germline, possibly due to a read error. This chain connects TRBV7-9 to TRBJ1-4; 11 nucleotides agree with TRBD1. Germline lookup yields CDR1 SEHNR and CDR2 FQNEAQ (reference sequence). CDR3 length: 16 residues. The chain's CDR3 is CSSHPDRGRPNEKLFF. The CDR3 nucleotides read TGTTCCAGCCACCCGGACAGGGGGCGGCCTAATGAAAAACTGTTTTTT.

J is TRBJ2-3 and V is TRBV19; 10 nucleotides agree with TRBD1. Germline CDR1 LNHDA, CDR2 SQIVND (reference sequence). The CDR3 contains 14 residues. The J segment lost 4 bases and the V segment lost 6 bases, leaving 4 bases of the junction unmatched. CDR3 DNA sequence: TGTGCCAGTAGGTTGGGACAGGGGTCAGATACGCAGTATTTT. This translates into CASRLGQGSDTQYF.

The chain employs TRBV28 and TRBJ2-7; possibly TRBD1 for D (5 bases). The germline gives CDR1 MDHEN, CDR2 SYDVKM. Deletions cut 2 bases from V and 2 bases from J, with 13 bases between. There are 15 residues in the CDR3. The CDR3 DNA sequence: TGTGCCAGCAGTTTAATCAGGGTCAATACCTACGAGCAGTACTTC. The encoded protein is CASSLIRVNTYEQYF. The full variable domain, rest sourced from reference TRBV28 and TRBJ2-7, is DVKVTQSSRYLVKRTGEKVFLECVQDMDHENMFWYRQDPGLGLRLIYFSYDVKMKEKGDIPEGYSVSREKKERFSLILESASTNQTSMYLCASSLIRVNTYEQYFGPGTRLTVT.

J is TRBJ2-1 and V is TRBV28; TRBD2 is a possible D gene (5 bases). V lost 6 bases, J lost 1 base, and 13 bases lay in between. Germline loops: CDR1 MDHEN, CDR2 SYDVKM. This CDR3 region has 15 residues. In nucleotides, the CDR3 is TGTGCCAGCAGCATAGGGAGCGGATCCTACAATGAGCAGTTCTTC. This encodes CASSIGSGSYNEQFF.

This rearrangement joins TRBV10-2 to TRBJ2-7; D call uncertain. CDR1 and CDR2 (germline): WSHSY, SAAADI. The ends were cut back, 4 bases at V and 3 bases at J, with 4 bases in the middle. This CDR3 has 11 amino acids. In nucleotides, the CDR3 is TGCGCCAGCAGTGGAGGCTACGAGCAGTACTTC. Its translation: CASSGGYEQYF.

The V call is TRBV7-2, the J call TRBJ2-7; D gene unclear. V was trimmed by 8 bases and J by 0 bases, leaving 8 bases between them. Germline CDR1 reads SGHTA; CDR2 reads FQGNSA. This CDR3 comprises 12 residues. This CDR3 reads CASLGSSYEQYF. For the CDR3, the DNA is TGTGCCAGCCTCGGGTCCTCCTACGAGCAGTACTTC.

This chain links TRBV7-3 with TRBJ1-2; TRBD1 aligns across 9 bases. The CDR3 runs to 14 residues. V was pared by 2 bases and J by 8 bases, with 6 bases of the junction left unmatched. Germline V gene data show CDR1 as SGHTA and CDR2 as FQGTGA. CDR3 coding DNA: TGTGCCAGCAGCTTAGGGACAGGGTCGTGCGGCTACACCTTC. Its protein is CASSLGTGSCGYTF.

This clone was seen only once. The V gene is TRBV5-5, the J gene TRBJ1-5, with 11 bases matching TRBD1. The CDR3 spans 16 residues. Germline V lookup: CDR1 SGHKS, CDR2 YYEKEE (reference sequence). The ends lost 9 bases at V and 7 bases at J; junction bases unmatched: 15. The CDR3 region is CATRQWTGGLRQPQHF. Here the CDR3 DNA reads TGTGCCACCCGGCAGTGGACAGGGGGCCTGCGGCAGCCCCAGCATTTT. Together with reference TRBV5-5 and TRBJ1-5, the CDR3 gives the full variable domain: DAGVTQSPTHLIKTRGQQVTLRCSPISGHKSVSWYQQVLGQGPQFIFQYYEKEERGRGNFPDRFSARQFPNYSSELNVNALLLGDSALYLCATRQWTGGLRQPQHFGDGTRLSIL.

Only a few counts were recorded for this clone. V and J are TRBV28 and TRBJ2-2; 10 bases align to TRBD2. The CDR3 runs 15 residues. Per germline, CDR1 MDHEN and CDR2 SYDVKM. Trimming took 8 bases from V and 4 from J; bases not matched to a gene: 7. The CDR3 loop is CASASSGRSTGELFF. The CDR3 DNA reads as TGTGCCAGCGCGTCTAGCGGGAGATCCACCGGGGAGCTGTTTTTT.

J is TRBJ1-2 and V is TRBV7-9; D might be TRBD1 (6 bases). Germline CDR1 is SEHNR and CDR2 is FQNEAQ (reference sequence). CDR3 length equals 13 residues. Trimming cost V 5 bases and J 3 bases, with 10 bases left between them. Here the CDR3 DNA reads TGTGCCAGCAGCCCGGGACAAGACTATGGCTACACCTTC. This encodes CASSPGQDYGYTF.

The V and J genes are TRBV28 and TRBJ1-5, with a tentative D call TRBD1 (6 bases). V dropped 1 base and J dropped 1 base, with 20 bases sitting between them. Germline lookup yields CDR1 MDHEN and CDR2 SYDVKM. The CDR3 has 19 residues. CDR3 sequence (DNA): TGTGCCAGCAGTTTATTGAGGCGGGCGCGGGGGGCGAGCAATCAGCCCCAGCATTTT. It encodes CASSLLRRARGASNQPQHF.

CDR3 sequence: CASSQEGQGYGYTF. The CDR3 DNA reads as TGCGCCAGCAGCCAAGAGGGACAGGGGTATGGCTACACCTTC. J is TRBJ1-2 and V is TRBV4-1; TRBD1 aligns across 10 bases. Germline assignment: CDR1 MGHRA and CDR2 YSYEKL. The V segment lost 0 bases and the J segment 5 bases; nucleotides outside the gene matches: 0. The CDR3 extends over 14 amino acids.

This clone was seen just once. CDR3 amino acids: CASSIGQGSFYEQYF. CDR3 sequence (DNA): TGTGCCAGTAGTATTGGCCAGGGGAGCTTCTACGAGCAGTACTTC. The chain joins TRBV19 to TRBJ2-7, with a possible D match to TRBD1 (6 bases). V lost 3 bases and J lost 3, with 15 bases in between. The germline V gene has CDR1 LNHDA and CDR2 SQIVND (reference sequence). CDR3 size: 15 residues.

DNA of the CDR3: TGCGCCAGCAGCTACACAGGGGGGCATGAAAAACTGTTTTTT. Its protein product is CASSYTGGHEKLFF. This chain links TRBV5-1 with TRBJ1-4; 8 bases are shared with TRBD1. This CDR3 is 14 amino acids long. The V gene end was trimmed by 3 bases and the J gene end by 6 bases; junction bases not matched to a gene: 4. Germline CDR1 SGHRS, CDR2 YFSETQ.

The V gene is TRBV7-3, the J gene TRBJ1-2, with D possibly TRBD1 on 5 matching bases. V was pared by 5 bases and J by 4 bases, with 17 bases between. CDR1 and CDR2 (germline): SGHTA, FQGTGA. CDR3 length equals 15 residues. The CDR3 nucleotides are TGTGCCAGCAGCCCCCGTTCGGACACAGCCTATGGCTACACCTTC. It encodes CASSPRSDTAYGYTF.

This clone was observed once. This chain links TRBV18 with TRBJ1-2; TRBD1 might be the D (6 bases). CDR3 length equals 13 residues. Germline CDR1 and CDR2: KGHSH and LQKENI. The V end lost 2 bases, the J end lost 8 bases, and 12 bases lay between the germline ends. This CDR3 reads CASSPSGGPGYTF. The CDR3 DNA is TGTGCCAGCTCACCATCGGGGGGGCCAGGCTACACCTTC.

Note on this clone: The same CDR3 is also encoded by other DNA sequences in this sample. The V and J genes are TRBV10-3 and TRBJ1-6, with 8 bases matching TRBD1. The CDR3 loop spans 15 amino acids. V was pared by 2 bases and J by 7 bases, with 4 bases of the junction left unmatched. Germline CDR1 reads ENHRY; CDR2 reads SYGVKD. The CDR3 DNA reads TGTGCCATCAGTGAGGGACAGGGTCTAAATTCACCCCTCCACTTT. It specifies CAISEGQGLNSPLHF.

This chain uses TRBV19 with TRBJ1-2, with TRBD1 matching 8 bases. CDR1 is LNHDA and CDR2 is SQIVND in the germline V gene (reference sequence). This CDR3 has 16 residues. Trimming at V came to 5 bases and at J to 1 base, leaving 9 bases not matched to a gene. The CDR3 DNA is TGTGCCAGTAGTCCTATGACAGGGGTCCTTAACTATGGCTACACCTTC. This translates into CASSPMTGVLNYGYTF.

DNA of the CDR3: TGTGCCAGCAGTCCCCGGCGGGTGGTGAGTGGTCAGCCCCAGCATTTT. Residues: CASSPRRVVSGQPQHF. V usage is TRBV28 and J usage is TRBJ1-5; D call uncertain. The V end was cut by 5 bases, the J end by 6 bases, with 20 bases between. The germline gives CDR1 MDHEN, CDR2 SYDVKM. This CDR3 has 16 amino acids.

The rearrangement joins TRBV5-8 to TRBJ1-2; tentative D call: TRBD1 (5 bases). V shed 2 bases and J shed 3 bases, with 11 bases lying between them. Germline V lookup: CDR1 SGHTS, CDR2 YDEGEE. The CDR3 covers 14 residues. The chain's CDR3 is CASSFMGPHYGYTF. The DNA for the CDR3 is TGTGCCAGCAGCTTTATGGGGCCTCACTATGGCTACACCTTC.

This rearrangement joins TRBV28 to TRBJ1-3, with D possibly TRBD1 on 6 matching bases. CDR1 is MDHEN and CDR2 is SYDVKM in the germline V gene. CDR3 length equals 13 residues. V was clipped by 8 bases and J by 6 bases, with 14 bases between them. CDR3 nucleotide sequence: TGTGCCAGCCACAACAGGGCTTCAAACACCATATATTTT. Translating it yields CASHNRASNTIYF.

The gene calls are TRBV10-3 and TRBJ1-1; D remains unclear. V lost 0 bases, J lost 0 bases, and 14 bases lay in between. From germline, CDR1 is ENHRY and CDR2 SYGVKD. This CDR3 contains 17 residues. CDR3 nucleotides: TGTGCCATCAGTGAGTCGGTCGTTGAGATAATGAACACTGAAGCTTTCTTT. Encoded protein: CAISESVVEIMNTEAFF.

The chain is built from TRBV9 and TRBJ2-3, with 8 bases aligning to TRBD2. J lost 0 bases, V lost 3 bases, and 6 bases had no gene match. The germline V gene has CDR1 SGDLS and CDR2 YYNGEE. CDR3 length: 16 amino acids. DNA for the CDR3: TGTGCCAGCAGCGCCCCACTAGCGGCGAGCACAGATACGCAGTATTTT. Translation: CASSAPLAASTDTQYF.